This T cell receptor (beta chain) was profiled in a study of Ad26.COV2.S vaccination and SARS-CoV-2 variants. The repertoire was sequenced with immunoSEQ multiplex PCR; TCRdb's copy has only in-frame clones and lacks some. The profile shows 250,000 to 300,000 clones, over 75% of them singletons. This CDR3 has 14 residues. The germline CDR1 and CDR2 sequences are LGHDT and YNNKEL (reference sequence). Trimming left V 0 bases short and J 3 bases short, with 9 bases between. Documented treatment: roughly 19 received Ad26.COV2.S at low or high dose, single or two shots; several received placebo; per-sample allocation not given. Day 63 following the first vaccine or placebo injection was when the samples were taken.

The receptor was derived from a person aged 18-65 years who received the Ad26.COV2.S COVID-19 vaccine or a placebo. This chain links TRBV3-1 (or the pseudogene TRBV3-2) with TRBJ2-7, with D perhaps TRBD1 (5 bases). The material was peripheral blood, obtained in a trial of Ad26.COV2.S vaccine versus placebo. This CDR3 reads CASSQEQDNYEQYF. Here the CDR3 DNA reads TGTGCCAGCAGCCAAGAACAGGACAACTACGAGCAGTACTTC.